This entry features one T cell receptor (beta chain) sequence. Its target is unknown. This sample is drawn from a study of blood T cells in healthy people across ages. As for the study in general: Capturing about one barcoded beta molecule per two T cells was achieved by template switching. Study observations and caveats: Significant beta diversity loss was already apparent by age roughly 38, declining roughly linearly.

Total RNA, at least 6 micrograms per sample, was extracted from PBMCs. From germline, CDR1 is DFQATT and CDR2 SNEGSKA (reference sequence). With V trimmed by 3 bases and J by 2 bases, 2 bases remained unmatched. The CDR3 has 13 amino acids. With a J-beta primer mix and a sample-barcoded 5' primer, a second PCR ran roughly 6 to 11 cycles. MiXCR was run by TCRdb on the 5' RACE reads, yielding one entry per CDR3 protein. The sample includes hundreds of thousands of distinct CDR3 sequences, about a quarter of them seen just once. These data also formed part of another study, on T cells of mothers and their children. That investigation notes: Samples came from a few healthy Caucasian mothers and their six children.

The sequence came from a boy aged 5-17 years in good health. This chain joins TRBV20-1 and TRBJ1-1; 8 nucleotides line up with TRBD1. Sequenced material: blood. The CDR3 coding sequence is TGCAGTGCTAGGACAGGGGCCAACACTGAAGCTTTCTTT. As protein: CSARTGANTEAFF.